What follows describes a single T cell receptor beta chain. Its target antigen remains unknown. Base qualities were left out, and no much larger clone turns up one base away. This sample was taken from a study of cytomegalovirus exposure and HLA in healthy donors listed by TCRdb under 2017. About the full investigation: An earlier analysis of some 500 of the donors reported more than 250 Gb of sequence data and some 120 million unique TCR beta sequences from about 180 million T cells. A few DR-DQ haplotypes were treated as single units for association and clustering because of strong linkage in the cohort. The number of donors typed differed by locus, with 629-630 for A, B, C, DRB1 and DQB1, more than 500 for DQA1, 606 for DPA1, and some 470 for DPB1. In addition to the first cohort of 650 to 750 subjects, a separate validation cohort of 130 or so different subjects was used. Every repertoire in the discovery cohort had been generated on one and the same sequencing platform. About 300 gigabases of sequencing data and 80 million or so unique TCR sequences were included in an early release covering 550 to 650 HLA-typed donors. Donor age, sex, ethnicity and CMV serostatus were compiled together with the repertoire data. An earlier analysis of approximately 640 of the donors applied high-throughput TCR beta sequencing to assess whether each TCR beta V gene segment acted as functional or pseudogenic. High-throughput TCR immunosequencing, statistical association of individual TCRs with disease status, and machine learning were combined to predict cytomegalovirus infection status. The study was designed to test whether signatures of past pathogen exposure could be identified by cataloging public T cell receptors. The T cell repertoires of 666 subjects were profiled by immunosequencing and related to cytomegalovirus serostatus. A later analysis re-examined previously published TCR beta repertoires from 500 to 700 donors and added high-resolution HLA genotyping to investigate patterns of TCR occurrence. Of the approximately 400 genotyped donors, less than 90% were placed in the genetic ancestry cluster associated with self-reported Caucasian donors. In the later analysis, no new phenotypic data were used to find candidate immune exposures; instead, reliance was placed on TCR beta sequences and their occurrence across donors. Among approximately 370 genotyped donors of the cohort, an average of approximately 240,000 unique TCR beta nucleotide sequences was sequenced per donor, of which about 19% were non-productive. A later genetic analysis took genome-wide SNP genotypes for about three fifths of the 666 donors and used that subset as a discovery cohort. Both class I and class II loci were covered by HLA typing, at four-digit resolution.

Receptor amplification or capture employed the immunoSEQ multiplex PCR assay. A mixture of 60 forward primers for TCR Vbeta segments and 13 reverse primers for TCR Jbeta segments was used in the multiplex PCR. Amplification of the CDR3 region of rearranged TCR beta genes was performed with a multiplex PCR assay on genomic DNA. The amplified TCR beta libraries were sequenced on the Illumina HiSeq System as 87-base-pair reads. In the paper's pipeline: Across the 500 to 850 repertoires, a later analysis counted some 80 million unique TCR beta chains, 9 million to 14 million of which were shared by at least two donors. A nearest-neighbor algorithm error-corrected the raw reads and collapsed the reads into unique sequences, merging closely related sequences to remove PCR and sequencing errors. To assign V, D and J gene segments, CDR3 sequences were aligned to IMGT reference sequences. For a sequence to be retained, a match of at least six nucleotides to both a V gene segment and a J gene segment was required. A rearrangement counted as productive if the CDR3 had no stop codons and remained in frame with V and J, and every other rearrangement counted as non-productive. CDR3 was defined according to IMGT convention as the region running from the second conserved V-encoded cysteine to the conserved J-encoded phenylalanine. The earlier analysis of about 640 of the donors excluded any sequence lacking an unambiguous match to a single V gene segment. In an earlier analysis of some 590 of the donors, V segments were called functional above 56.7% productive rearrangements and were called segregating when the between-donor standard deviation exceeded 5%. A statistical classification framework was built for diagnosing cytomegalovirus status from the catalog of TCR beta chain sequences. In a later analysis, TCR nucleotide sequences were compared against IMGT/GENE-DB human TR gene sequences so that V and J genes could be assigned. Using the TCRdist pipeline, a later analysis assigned CDR3 sequences along with most-parsimonious VDJ recombination scenarios. In a later analysis, each TCR beta chain was defined by its CDR3 amino acid sequence together with its V-gene family, and reads lacking a unique V-gene family were excluded. In a later analysis, 550 to 650 highly shared, low-generation-probability nucleotide sequences were removed to address suspected cross-contamination and a sequencing artifact. A later analysis calculated a clonal expansion index for each public chain from normalized within-repertoire ranks of inferred template counts. In a later analysis, generation probabilities were computed with a VDJ recombination model fitted to out-of-frame rearrangements, and the resulting probabilities were checked against IGoR. In a later analysis, TCR-TCR, TCR-HLA and TCR-CMV co-occurrence was scored with hypergeometric tests, and a repertoire-size bias correction was applied to TCR pairs. In a later analysis, false discovery rates were estimated by permuting HLA or CMV assignments 20 times. In a later analysis, co-occurring TCRs were grouped with DBSCAN, and TCRdist sequence similarity was added when clustering was performed within HLA-allele-positive subsets. Repertoires with fewer than 30,000 or more than 120,000 public chains, plus five repertoires with anomalous nucleotide sharing, were excluded from co-occurrence clustering. TCRdb limited this immuneACCESS table to in-frame rearrangements with V and J called. A share of clones is missing; checked studies link under half to unresolved V genes, and the rest is unexplained. That table is the source of V, J and clone size, and D and trimming were worked out from the DNA. The sample table records 140,000 to 150,000 clones; nearly 80% of these occur just once. Jointly, the top ten make up 3% of the sample.

Here is what the overall study found, with its caveats: While some public TCRs were present in many individuals, most TCR sequences turned up only very rarely across donors. A further reported finding was that TCR beta sequences accurately predicted the HLA-A and HLA-B alleles for most subjects in the first cohort. In a later analysis, HLA-associated TCR beta chains showed more clonal expansion and lower generation probabilities than non-associated chains that were equally common. It was suggested by the authors that the approach could potentially be generalized to other disease states and immunological phenotypes. Sequencing depth was assumed to be roughly uniform across donors in the presence/absence analyses, though that assumption may not hold. In a later genetic analysis, fewer N-insertions in productive TCRs were reported among donors in an Asian-associated ancestry cluster than the roughly 700-donor mean. According to a later analysis, most CMV-associated TCR beta chains appeared to be HLA-restricted, and the HLA associations seemed to be driven largely by CMV exposure. Specific HLA alleles were associated with about 17,000 TCR beta sequences at a false discovery rate of 0.05 in a later analysis. Because the 87-base-pair reads could not distinguish some IMGT-functional V segments, including TRBV6-2 and TRBV6-3, those segments were excluded. The classifier was reported to diagnose cytomegalovirus status with high specificity and sensitivity in both the original cohort and the validation cohort. Because counts were too low, roughly 18 rarely observed V segments, including chromosome 9 orphons, were left out of the earlier analysis of a few hundred of the donors. The sequencing pipeline was judged likely to have produced a cluster of highly shared sequence variants as a technical artifact. In an earlier analysis of about 540 of the donors, most TCR beta V segments were observed in productive rearrangements about 87% or about 30% of the time, broadly matching IMGT annotations. In this cohort, only TCR beta chains were sequenced, and detectable features were limited by the absence of alpha or paired-chain data. For the cohort, immune exposure information was limited to CMV serostatus. Assigning TCR associations to individual alleles was difficult when HLA alleles, especially DR and DQ, strongly co-occurred. A total of about 150 TCR beta chains were listed by the study as associated with cytomegalovirus. According to a later analysis, TCR association rates differed among HLA loci, with DRB1 alleles showing the most associated TCRs and HLA-C alleles showing the fewest. An association between a missense DCLRE1C variant and V-gene and J-gene trimming of TCR beta chains was found in a later genetic analysis and replicated in an independent cohort. Because HLA typing was unavailable for some donors at each locus, only the typed subset was used in association tests. Linkage disequilibrium might explain the correlated functional status among segregating V segments, but an unknown experimental factor could not be excluded. In vitro tests confirmed that a few of the cytomegalovirus-associated TCR beta chains recognize cytomegalovirus antigens. In a later analysis, several top co-occurrence clusters were reported to appear linked to parvovirus B19, influenza, CMV and Epstein-Barr virus.

The cohort was made up of under 800 healthy bone marrow donors. At the time of sampling, every cohort member was nominally healthy, though immune exposures that went unrecorded were likely present. The donor was CMV seropositive and belonged to the group of over 250 seropositive cohort members. Every donor gave a peripheral blood sample, and the peripheral blood mononuclear cells from that sample were used for TCR beta sequencing. The Qiagen DNeasy Blood Extraction Kit was used to extract genomic DNA from the blood cell samples. Taken from cysteine to phenylalanine, the CDR3 has 15 residues. CDR3 DNA is the only sequence kept; it has 45 bases, read in frame from the first base. CDR1 and CDR2 were assigned from the germline V gene as MNHEY and SVGAGI. Trimming leaves V shorter by 2 bases and J shorter by 5 bases, with the junction holding 4 bases beyond the gene matches.

Rearrangement joined TRBV6-5 to TRBJ1-3, and 9 junctional nucleotides match TRBD1. Material for sequencing was PBMCs. The receptor was derived from a man aged 40-49 years in good health and CMV-seropositive. The bases read TGTGCCAGCAGTTACCTGGGACAGGGAAGAAACACCATATATTTT. It specifies CASSYLGQGRNTIYF.